The 8 T cell receptor beta chains below come from one sample, sequenced in a study of blood T cell repertoires in COVID-19. Measured with immunoSEQ multiplex PCR; TCRdb has only the in-frame clones, and not every one. The data show 70,000 to 100,000 clones, with around 88% seen just once and roughly 8.1% held by the top ten. Sequenced sample: peripheral blood. The origin of the receptors is a woman in her 70s with acute or convalescent COVID-19.

The V and J genes are TRBV24-1 and TRBJ2-3; tentatively, D is TRBD1 (6 bases). Germline V lookup: CDR1 KGHDR, CDR2 SFDVKD. V lost 2 bases, J lost 0 bases, and 8 bases lay in between. The CDR3 sequence is 15 residues long. The CDR3 sequence: CATSDWTASTDTQYF. CDR3 DNA: TGTGCCACCAGTGATTGGACAGCTAGCACAGATACGCAGTATTTT.

This chain connects TRBV7-8 to TRBJ2-1; tentatively, D is TRBD1 (6 bases). This CDR3 is built from 14 residues. Germline V lookup: CDR1 SGHVS, CDR2 FQNEAQ. Trimming cost V 5 bases and J 10 bases, with 18 bases left between them. CDR3: CASSLQGITLEQFF. The CDR3 DNA is TGTGCCAGCAGCCTCCAGGGGATCACGTTGGAGCAGTTCTTC.

The gene calls are TRBV14 and TRBJ1-1; TRBD1 is a possible D gene (6 bases). Germline CDR1 and CDR2: SGHDN and FVKESK. V lost 7 bases and J lost 5, with 17 bases in between. The CDR3 length is 14 residues. In DNA form, the CDR3 reads TGTGCCAGCAACCCTGTGGGGGCGCGGACTGAAGCTTTCTTT. This codes for CASNPVGARTEAFF.

J is TRBJ2-1 and V is TRBV30, with 10 bases lining up with TRBD2. The CDR3 loop spans 16 amino acids. CDR1 is GTSNPN and CDR2 is SVGIG in the germline V gene (reference sequence). With 2 bases clipped from V and 4 bases from J, the junction kept 8 bases outside the gene matches. The CDR3 protein is CAWSSRRTSGYNEQFF. The CDR3 nucleotides read TGTGCCTGGAGTTCGAGGAGGACTAGCGGATACAATGAGCAGTTCTTC. The variable domain in full, with the rest retrieved from reference TRBV30 and TRBJ2-1, is SQTIHQWPATLVQPVGSPLSLECTVEGTSNPNLYWYRQAAGRGLQLLFYSVGIGQISSEVPQNLSASRPQDRQFILSSKKLLLSDSGFYLCAWSSRRTSGYNEQFFGPGTRLTVL.

CDR3 coding DNA: TGTGCCAGCAGTGATATTGCGGGGACCTACGAGCAGTACTTC. Amino acids: CASSDIAGTYEQYF. The chain carries TRBV6-1 and TRBJ2-7, with TRBD2 as a possible D gene (6 bases). Germline CDR1 and CDR2: MNHNS and SASEGT. The CDR3 sequence is 14 residues long. V was cut by 3 bases and J by 2 bases, with 11 bases left in between.

V usage is TRBV7-2 and J usage is TRBJ1-5; D ambiguous. The V end was cut by 3 bases, the J end by 4 bases, with 13 bases between. The CDR3 is 15 amino acids. In germline, CDR1 is SGHTA, CDR2 FQGNSA. The CDR3 protein is CASSFSGRTNQPQHF. The DNA of the CDR3 is TGTGCCAGCAGCTTTTCTGGACGGACTAATCAGCCCCAGCATTTT.

This clone was recorded only once. V gene TRBV7-6 combines with J gene TRBJ2-1; 10 bases are a match to TRBD1. The V and J ends lost 2 bases and 8 bases, in that order; junction bases with no gene match: 9. This CDR3 is 16 amino acids long. The germline V gene has CDR1 SGHVS and CDR2 FNYEAQ. CDR3 loop: CASSLPTPGTGDEQFF. CDR3 nucleotide sequence: TGTGCCAGCAGCTTACCCACCCCCGGGACAGGGGATGAGCAGTTCTTC.

The CDR3 region has the DNA TGTGCCAGCAGCGCGACAGGGATCGGACAGCCCCAGCATTTT. This codes for CASSATGIGQPQHF. J is TRBJ1-5 and V is TRBV6-4, with 7 bases fitting TRBD1. The length of the CDR3 is 14 residues. J was trimmed by 7 bases and V by 6 bases; bases with no gene match: 9. The germline V gene encodes CDR1 MRHNA and CDR2 SNTAGT.